This T cell receptor (beta chain) was sequenced during a study of blood T cell repertoires in COVID-19. Whole-study context: Specimens from acute and convalescent COVID-19 originated in the United States, Italy and Spain. The analysed material was cDNA or gDNA that came from T cells, B-cell-depleted T cells, or PBMCs.

Per the original data handling: Amplifying reference gene primers gave estimates of nucleated cell counts. TCRdb's copy holds only in-frame clones and misses some; the assay was immunoSEQ multiplex PCR. V, J and clone size are taken as reported in that table, and D and trimming were inferred from the DNA itself. The sample has roughly 340,000 clones, around nine tenths seen once. CDR1 and CDR2 from the germline V gene are DFQATT and SNEGSKA (reference sequence). The CDR3 sequence is 14 residues long. With V trimmed by 3 bases and J by 5 bases, 9 bases remained unmatched. Source material: peripheral blood. V usage is TRBV20-1 and J usage is TRBJ2-5; 7 nucleotides match TRBD2. The sequence came from a woman aged 18-35 years who had recovered from COVID-19. CDR3 coding DNA: TGCAGTGCTAGTCCTGGAGCGGGATGGGAGACCCAGTACTTC. Encoded protein: CSASPGAGWETQYF.